The 3 T cell receptor beta chains below were found in one sample sequenced in a study of blood T cell repertoires in COVID-19. The protocol was immunoSEQ multiplex PCR, while the TCRdb copy is restricted to in-frame clones and leaves out a portion. Of about 390,000 clones in the sample, 87% are singletons; the top ten hold approximately 9.3%. The sample taken for sequencing was PBMCs or T cells enriched from blood (not recorded which). The receptors shown here come from a woman aged 45 to 65 who had recovered from COVID-19.

The genes are TRBV3-1 (or the pseudogene TRBV3-2) and TRBJ2-7, with TRBD1 matching over 7 bases. Germline CDR1 and CDR2: LGHDT and YNNKEL (reference sequence). The ends lost 3 bases at V and 6 bases at J; junction bases unmatched: 5. The CDR3 is made up of 13 amino acids. CDR3 DNA: TGTGCCAGCAGCCAGACAGGGTCGGGCGAGCAGTACTTC. Translated: CASSQTGSGEQYF.

The chain links TRBV7-2 to TRBJ1-1, with D uncertain. V was trimmed by 1 base and J by 5 bases, leaving 11 bases between them. Germline V CDR1 and CDR2: SGHTA, FQGNSA. The CDR3 is 14 amino acids. For the CDR3, the DNA is TGTGCCAGCAGCTTAGATATGACTGGAACTGAAGCTTTCTTT. This codes for CASSLDMTGTEAFF.

The V call is TRBV18, the J call TRBJ1-1; 7 nucleotides match TRBD1. CDR1 is KGHSH and CDR2 is LQKENI in the germline V gene. J lost 2 bases, V lost 10 bases, and 13 bases had no gene match. This CDR3 spans 15 amino acids. The CDR3 sequence: CATETGRRSNTEAFF. The CDR3 coding sequence is TGTGCCACGGAGACAGGGCGAAGATCCAACACTGAAGCTTTCTTT.